This passage covers 20 T cell receptor beta chains from one sample sequenced in a study of OX40 agonist ivuxolimab in advanced cancers. The data were produced by immunoSEQ multiplex PCR, yet TCRdb's version contains in-frame clones alone and is incomplete. The table has tens of thousands of clones, more than 85% seen once. The input for sequencing was CD4+ or CD8+ T cells sorted from blood, taken in a trial of the OX40 agonist ivuxolimab. Receptors originate from an adult with an advanced solid tumor such as melanoma, head and neck, liver or kidney cancer.

This rearrangement joins TRBV19 to TRBJ1-5; 8 bases map to TRBD1. CDR1 is LNHDA and CDR2 is SQIVND in the germline V gene (reference sequence). Losses at the gene ends were 7 bases for V and 1 base for J; bases not matched to a gene: 15. The CDR3 length is 18 residues. CDR3 loop: CASTPYPSSGGSNQPQHF. CDR3 nucleotides: TGTGCCAGTACCCCTTACCCATCATCAGGGGGCAGCAATCAGCCCCAGCATTTT.

The chain joins TRBV7-2 to TRBJ2-5; D is unclear. V lost 5 bases, J lost 5 bases, and 9 bases lay in between. The CDR3 is 12 residues long. CDR1 and CDR2 (germline): SGHTA, FQGNSA. CDR3: CASSALGETQYF. The CDR3 nucleotides are TGTGCCAGCAGCGCGCTAGGGGAGACCCAGTACTTC. The whole variable domain, filled in from reference TRBV7-2 and TRBJ2-5, reads GAGVSQSPSNKVTEKGKDVELRCDPISGHTALYWYRQSLGQGLEFLIYFQGNSAPDKSGLPSDRFSAERTGGSVSTLTIQRTQQEDSAVYLCASSALGETQYFGPGTRLLVL.

Written as DNA, the CDR3 is TGTGCCAGCTCACGATCGGACAGGGGGGGCGGCTACACCTTC. Translation gives CASSRSDRGGGYTF. V gene TRBV18 combines with J gene TRBJ1-2; 10 bases line up with TRBD1. There are 14 residues in the CDR3. The ends lost 4 bases at V and 8 bases at J; junction bases unmatched: 7. Germline V gene lookup returns CDR1 KGHSH and CDR2 LQKENI.

This chain's CDR3 is CASSKFQGAVYEQYF. The CDR3, as DNA: TGCGCCAGCAGCAAGTTTCAGGGGGCAGTCTACGAGCAGTACTTC. The V call is TRBV5-1, the J call TRBJ2-7; 8 positions agree with TRBD1. Losses at the gene ends were 4 bases for V and 3 bases for J; bases not matched to a gene: 9. The CDR3 runs to 15 residues. Germline values: CDR1 SGHRS, CDR2 YFSETQ.

Here the CDR3 reads CASSPQAARGLFF. CDR3 DNA sequence: TGTGCCAGCAGCCCTCAGGCCGCGAGAGGTCTGTTTTTT. This chain uses TRBV7-9 with TRBJ2-2; the D is unclear. The germline CDR1 and CDR2 sequences are SEHNR and FQNEAQ (reference sequence). The CDR3 is made up of 13 amino acids. Trimming cost V 5 bases and J 14 bases, with 18 bases left between them.

The chain has TRBV11-2 and TRBJ1-2; D not certain. This CDR3 region has 15 residues. Germline assignment: CDR1 SGHAT and CDR2 FQNNGV. V was clipped by 0 bases and J by 4 bases, with 12 bases between them. The CDR3 here is CASSLDLAGFYGYTF. The CDR3 DNA follows: TGTGCCAGCAGCTTAGATTTGGCGGGCTTCTATGGCTACACCTTC.

The chain carries TRBV6-5 and TRBJ2-7; D remains unclear. This CDR3 region has 13 residues. The germline V and J ends were trimmed by 0 bases and 4 bases, with 7 bases remaining between them. Germline CDR1 and CDR2: MNHEY and SVGAGI. The chain's CDR3 is CASSYSRIYEQYF. The CDR3 DNA reads as TGTGCCAGCAGTTACTCAAGGATATACGAGCAGTACTTC.

The CDR3 protein is CASNWGGAYEQYF. In DNA form, the CDR3 reads TGTGCCAGCAATTGGGGGGGCGCCTACGAGCAGTACTTC. V and J are TRBV6-6 and TRBJ2-7; D is possibly TRBD2 (7 bases). The CDR3 has 13 amino acids. V lost 7 bases and J 2 bases, leaving 12 bases between the germline ends. CDR1 and CDR2 from the germline V gene are MNHNY and SVGAGI (reference sequence).

DNA of the CDR3: TGTGCCAGCAGCTTTATCTTTCAGACAGGGGATCCGCGAGCTTTCTTT. It is translated as CASSFIFQTGDPRAFF. The chain recombines TRBV7-9 with TRBJ1-1, with TRBD1 matching over 8 bases. From germline, CDR1 is SEHNR and CDR2 FQNEAQ (reference sequence). There are 16 residues in the CDR3. J gave up 10 bases and V 3 bases, and 16 bases lay outside the gene matches.

The count of this clone is one. V is TRBV5-1 and J is TRBJ2-3; 8 positions agree with TRBD2. Germline CDR1 reads SGHRS; CDR2 reads YFSETQ. CDR3 length: 15 amino acids. The ends lost 5 bases at V and 0 bases at J; junction bases unmatched: 5. The CDR3 loop reads CASRTTSASTDTQYF. The CDR3 nucleotides read TGCGCCAGCAGGACGACTAGCGCTAGCACAGATACGCAGTATTTT.

Only a few counts were recorded for this clone. The V call is TRBV19, the J call TRBJ1-1; maybe TRBD1 (5 bases). Germline CDR1 LNHDA, CDR2 SQIVND (reference sequence). V gave up 6 bases and J gave up 0 bases, with 17 bases separating them. CDR3 length: 16 amino acids. The CDR3 DNA reads as TGTGCCAGTAGCACACCCCAGGGTCGGGTGAACACTGAAGCTTTCTTT. This codes for CASSTPQGRVNTEAFF.

The chain is built from TRBV19 and TRBJ2-6, with TRBD1 matching 7 bases. Germline V gene sequence: CDR1 LNHDA, CDR2 SQIVND (reference sequence). The CDR3 has 17 amino acids. V dropped 7 bases and J dropped 0; count of bases not matched to a gene: 9. CDR3 protein: CASTRDREYSGANVLTF. In nucleotides, the CDR3 is TGTGCCAGTACCCGGGACAGAGAATACTCTGGGGCCAACGTCCTGACTTTC.

The V gene is TRBV11-2, the J gene TRBJ2-2, with D uncertain. The germline V and J ends were trimmed by 1 base and 7 bases, with 4 bases remaining between them. The CDR3 covers 12 residues. Germline loops: CDR1 SGHAT, CDR2 FQNNGV. The CDR3 protein is CASSLAVGELFF. As DNA, the CDR3 is TGTGCCAGCAGCTTAGCCGTCGGGGAGCTGTTTTTT.

This sequence joins TRBV6-5 and TRBJ1-5; no clear D gene. Germline lookup yields CDR1 MNHEY and CDR2 SVGAGI. The CDR3 spans 15 residues. Trimming took 0 bases from V and 11 from J, leaving 17 bases between them. The CDR3 DNA is TGTGCCAGCAGTTACTCGAGAGGACCGGAGGGAGCCCAGCATTTT. Translated, it gives CASSYSRGPEGAQHF.

V and J are TRBV18 and TRBJ2-7; TRBD2 might be the D (6 bases). This CDR3 has 12 amino acids. Germline loops: CDR1 KGHSH, CDR2 LQKENI. V dropped 6 bases and J dropped 4 bases, with 10 bases sitting between them. The CDR3 DNA reads TGTGCCAGCTCGTCGGGAGTTTACGAGCAGTACTTC. Protein: CASSSGVYEQYF.

The J gene is TRBJ2-1, the V gene TRBV4-3, with D hard to call. The CDR3 runs 14 residues. Germline-derived CDR1 and CDR2 are LGHNA and YSLEER. Between the trimmed V and J ends, which lost 1 base and 8 bases, there was a span of 12 bases. The CDR3 DNA is TGCGCCAGCAGCCAAGGTAGGACCATCGATGAGCAGTTCTTC. Amino acids: CASSQGRTIDEQFF.

This clone was seen a handful of times. The chain joins TRBV5-1 to TRBJ1-5; 8 positions match TRBD1. The length of the CDR3 is 14 residues. The trim removed 2 bases at V and 8 bases at J, leaving 6 bases unmatched. From germline, CDR1 is SGHRS and CDR2 YFSETQ. The CDR3 DNA follows: TGCGCCAGCAGCTTATCAGGGGGCGGTGAGCCCCAGCATTTT. This codes for CASSLSGGGEPQHF.

The chain joins TRBV5-4 to TRBJ2-1; D is ambiguous. Trimming shortened V by 0 bases and J by 8 bases, and 15 bases separated the two germline ends. This CDR3 contains 15 residues. Per the germline V gene, CDR1 is SGHNT and CDR2 is YYREEE (reference sequence). CDR3 in DNA: TGTGCCAGCAGCTTGGGCGGCGATAGGTTAGATGAGCAGTTCTTC. Amino acid sequence: CASSLGGDRLDEQFF.

This clone was seen only a few times. The V and J genes are TRBV9 and TRBJ2-2; D is undetermined. Germline V gives CDR1 SGDLS, CDR2 YYNGEE. V was shortened by 4 bases and J by 5 bases, with 15 bases between the two germline ends. This CDR3 has 15 amino acids. CDR3 sequence reads: CASSPRTPGTGELFF. The CDR3 DNA reads as TGTGCCAGCAGCCCCCGGACCCCTGGGACCGGGGAGCTGTTTTTT.

V usage is TRBV28 and J usage is TRBJ2-3; no reliable D call. The CDR3 consists of 12 residues. Per germline, CDR1 MDHEN and CDR2 SYDVKM. Trimming took 4 bases from V and 1 from J, leaving 3 bases between them. The CDR3 sequence is CASSSGTDTQYF. DNA for the CDR3: TGTGCCAGCAGTTCAGGCACAGATACGCAGTATTTT.